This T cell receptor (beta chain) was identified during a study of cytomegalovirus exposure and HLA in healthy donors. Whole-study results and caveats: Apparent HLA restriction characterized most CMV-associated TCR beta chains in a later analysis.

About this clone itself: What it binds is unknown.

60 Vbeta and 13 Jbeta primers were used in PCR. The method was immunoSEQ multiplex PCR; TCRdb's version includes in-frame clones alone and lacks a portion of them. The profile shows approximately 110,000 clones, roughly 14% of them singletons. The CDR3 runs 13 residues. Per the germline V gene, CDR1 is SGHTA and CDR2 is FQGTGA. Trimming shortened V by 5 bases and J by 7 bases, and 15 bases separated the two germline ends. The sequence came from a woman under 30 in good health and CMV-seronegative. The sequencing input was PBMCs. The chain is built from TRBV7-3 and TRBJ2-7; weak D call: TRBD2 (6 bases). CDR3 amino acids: CASSRDLGGEQYF. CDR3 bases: TGTGCCAGCAGCCGGGACTTGGGTGGGGAGCAGTACTTC.